This T cell receptor (beta chain) is from a study of early T cells in non-severe SARS-CoV-2 infection. The sample holds many counts of this clonotype. The V end was cut by 3 bases, the J end by 6 bases, with 13 bases between. The length of the CDR3 is 14 residues. CDR1 and CDR2 from the germline V gene are KGHSH and LQKENI. In the library, individual cDNA molecules carried attached unique molecular identifiers. One entry per CDR3 protein results from TCRdb running MiXCR on the 5' RACE reads. There are 45,000 to 55,000 distinct CDR3 sequences in the sample; about 5.9% occur only once, and over 3.5% lies in the top ten.

J is TRBJ2-3 and V is TRBV18, with D hard to call. The clonotype was recovered from an adult who was a healthcare worker with PCR-confirmed SARS-CoV-2 infection or an uninfected control (not recorded which). What was sequenced was whole blood. The CDR3 sequence: CASSPGSLGDTQYF. CDR3 in DNA: TGTGCCAGCTCACCTGGTAGCTTGGGGGATACGCAGTATTTT. Looking up the rest from reference TRBV18 and TRBJ2-3 gives the full variable domain: NAGVMQNPRHLVRRRGQEARLRCSPMKGHSHVYWYRQLPEEGLKFMVYLQKENIIDESGMPKERFSAEFPKEGPSILRIQQVVRGDSAAYFCASSPGSLGDTQYFGPGTRLTVL.